This passage covers 24 T cell receptor beta chains from one sample sequenced in a study of patients and donors after allogeneic stem cell transplantation. TCRdb independently ran MiXCR on the RT-PCR reads; one entry per CDR3 protein. The sample has approximately 98,000 distinct CDR3 sequences; roughly 35% are singletons. Specimen: blood, either unsorted or a sorted T cell fraction (not recorded which). The receptors here all came from a human donor who was either an allogeneic HSCT recipient or a stem cell or donor lymphocyte infusion donor (not recorded which). It is not recorded whose cells these are; they may come from a transplant donor.

J is TRBJ1-5 and V is TRBV20-1, with D uncertain. CDR1 and CDR2 from the germline V gene are DFQATT and SNEGSKA (reference sequence). This CDR3 comprises 13 residues. V was clipped by 6 bases and J by 2 bases, with 11 bases between them. The CDR3: CSAVHGGNQPQHF. CDR3 nucleotides: TGCAGTGCCGTCCATGGGGGCAATCAGCCCCAGCATTTT.

This chain connects TRBV11-2 to TRBJ1-2; D perhaps matches TRBD1 (5 bases). Trimming took off 5 bases at V and 4 bases at J, with 17 bases between the two ends. Germline values: CDR1 SGHAT, CDR2 FQNNGV. The CDR3 is made up of 15 amino acids. The CDR3 DNA reads TGTGCCAGCAGCCCAAGGGGCACAGGCGGCTATGGCTACACCTTC. Translated, it gives CASSPRGTGGYGYTF.

The chain is built from TRBV18 and TRBJ2-2; no firm D call. Germline V gene data show CDR1 as KGHSH and CDR2 as LQKENI. The germline V and J ends were trimmed by 2 bases and 1 base, with 5 bases remaining between them. The CDR3 sequence is 14 residues long. CDR3 sequence reads: CASSPELNTGELFF. In DNA, the CDR3 is TGTGCCAGCTCACCAGAACTGAACACCGGGGAGCTGTTTTTT.

The V call is TRBV7-2, the J call TRBJ1-2, with D hard to call. The ends were cut back, 5 bases at V and 7 bases at J, with 11 bases in the middle. The CDR3 has 12 amino acids. Germline CDR1 and CDR2: SGHTA and FQGNSA. CDR3: CASSMTRGGYTF. The CDR3 DNA reads TGTGCCAGCAGCATGACGCGGGGTGGCTACACCTTC. The full variable domain, completed using reference TRBV7-2 and TRBJ1-2, is GAGVSQSPSNKVTEKGKDVELRCDPISGHTALYWYRQSLGQGLEFLIYFQGNSAPDKSGLPSDRFSAERTGGSVSTLTIQRTQQEDSAVYLCASSMTRGGYTFGSGTRLTVV.

The J gene is TRBJ2-7, the V gene TRBV18; TRBD2 matches 13 bases. V gave up 5 bases and J gave up 2 bases; unmatched junction bases: 3. From germline, CDR1 is KGHSH and CDR2 LQKENI. This CDR3 has 15 amino acids. The chain's CDR3 is CASSGLAGVTYEQYF. The CDR3 DNA reads as TGTGCCAGCTCAGGACTAGCGGGAGTTACCTACGAGCAGTACTTC.

The sample holds one count of this clonotype. The chain couples TRBV15 to TRBJ2-1, with a weak D call TRBD2 (8 bases). V was cut by 5 bases and J by 10 bases, with 27 bases left in between. CDR3 length: 17 amino acids. Germline CDR1 LNHNV, CDR2 YYDKDF (reference sequence). CDR3 sequence reads: CATSRDSPYSGTGEQFF. CDR3 bases: TGTGCCACCAGCCGGGACAGTCCTTATAGCGGGACTGGGGAGCAGTTCTTC.

The chain couples TRBV7-2 to TRBJ2-3, with D unresolved. Germline CDR1 and CDR2: SGHTA and FQGNSA. CDR3 length: 15 residues. The germline V and J ends were trimmed by 0 bases and 6 bases, with 13 bases remaining between them. CDR3 loop: CASSLAVRAIDTQYF. The CDR3 region has the DNA TGTGCCAGCAGCTTAGCGGTCCGCGCGATCGATACGCAGTATTTT. Complete variable domain (other parts from reference TRBV7-2 and TRBJ2-3): GAGVSQSPSNKVTEKGKDVELRCDPISGHTALYWYRQSLGQGLEFLIYFQGNSAPDKSGLPSDRFSAERTGGSVSTLTIQRTQQEDSAVYLCASSLAVRAIDTQYFGPGTRLTVL.

V is TRBV20-1 and J is TRBJ1-4; 10 nucleotides match TRBD1. J lost 1 base, V lost 4 bases, and 3 bases had no gene match. CDR3 length equals 15 residues. CDR1 is DFQATT and CDR2 is SNEGSKA in the germline V gene (reference sequence). This CDR3 reads CSAKTGGGTNEKLFF. The CDR3 DNA follows: TGCAGTGCTAAGACAGGGGGCGGAACTAATGAAAAACTGTTTTTT.

The chain employs TRBV29-1 and TRBJ2-7, with 10 positions matching TRBD1. With 6 bases clipped from V and 4 bases from J, the junction kept 9 bases outside the gene matches. Germline CDR1 is SQVTM and CDR2 is ANQGSEA. The CDR3 runs to 14 residues. This chain's CDR3 is CSVGGTGEVYEQYF. CDR3 nucleotide sequence: TGCAGCGTGGGGGGGACAGGGGAAGTGTACGAGCAGTACTTC.

V is TRBV29-1 and J is TRBJ2-7, with D unclear. Trimming left V 1 base short and J 2 bases short, with 3 bases between. CDR3 length equals 11 residues. The germline V gene has CDR1 SQVTM and CDR2 ANQGSEA. The CDR3 DNA sequence: TGCAGCGTTGAAGGAACCTACGAGCAGTACTTC. Translation gives CSVEGTYEQYF.

The chain carries TRBV12-3 or TRBV12-4 and TRBJ2-7; D unclear. The CDR3 extends over 12 amino acids. V dropped 4 bases and J dropped 4 bases, with 8 bases sitting between them. CDR3 amino acids: CASSWNRYEQYF. The DNA of the CDR3 is TGTGCCAGCAGTTGGAATAGGTACGAGCAGTACTTC.

The chain's CDR3 is CASSQEKGETQYF. DNA of the CDR3: TGTGCCAGCAGCCAAGAAAAGGGAGAGACCCAGTACTTC. V and J are TRBV4-2 and TRBJ2-5; D call uncertain. The ends were cut back, 0 bases at V and 4 bases at J, with 6 bases in the middle. The CDR3 consists of 13 residues. Germline loops: CDR1 LGHNA, CDR2 YNFKEQ.

The V and J genes are TRBV5-1 and TRBJ1-1; unclear D gene. Trimming shortened V by 0 bases and J by 0 bases, and 9 bases separated the two germline ends. Germline CDR1 reads SGHRS; CDR2 reads YFSETQ. There are 15 residues in the CDR3. CDR3 residues: CASSLAGFLNTEAFF. The CDR3, as DNA: TGCGCCAGCAGCTTGGCGGGTTTCTTGAACACTGAAGCTTTCTTT.

A few counts support this clonotype. CDR3 nucleotides: TGTGCCAGCAGCTATCCAGGGGCGGCCTACAATGAGCAGTTCTTC. This gives the protein CASSYPGAAYNEQFF. This chain joins TRBV7-9 and TRBJ2-1; D possibly corresponds to TRBD1 (6 bases). This CDR3 is built from 15 residues. The germline V gene encodes CDR1 SEHNR and CDR2 FQNEAQ (reference sequence). V was clipped by 4 bases and J by 2 bases, with 12 bases between them.

This clonotype was picked up a small number of times. The chain uses TRBV11-2 and TRBJ1-2, with TRBD1 matching 8 bases. After removal of 0 bases from V and 4 bases from J, the junction contained 10 bases not matched to a gene. From germline, CDR1 is SGHAT and CDR2 FQNNGV. CDR3 length: 17 amino acids. The CDR3, as DNA: TGTGCCAGCAGCTTAGATTGGCGACAGGGGTCGGGCTATGGCTACACCTTC. It encodes CASSLDWRQGSGYGYTF. Drawing the rest from reference TRBV11-2 and TRBJ1-2, the complete variable domain is EAGVAQSPRYKIIEKRQSVAFWCNPISGHATLYWYQQILGQGPKLLIQFQNNGVVDDSQLPKDRFSAERLKGVDSTLKIQPAKLEDSAVYLCASSLDWRQGSGYGYTFGSGTRLTVV.

This clonotype was picked up a small number of times. The chain employs TRBV10-3 and TRBJ1-1; tentatively, D is TRBD1 (6 bases). Germline V lookup: CDR1 ENHRY, CDR2 SYGVKD. With 5 bases removed from V and 1 base from J, the gap between germline ends came to 11 bases. This CDR3 is built from 14 residues. CDR3: CAISPGTPNTEAFF. The CDR3 region has the DNA TGTGCCATCAGTCCGGGGACACCGAACACTGAAGCTTTCTTT.

This clonotype appeared a few times. The chain employs TRBV20-1 and TRBJ1-5; 8 bases agree with TRBD1. J was trimmed by 7 bases and V by 7 bases; bases with no gene match: 18. The CDR3 is 16 residues long. CDR1 is DFQATT and CDR2 is SNEGSKA in the germline V gene (reference sequence). CDR3 loop: CSVPRPFGQGKQPQHF. In DNA, the CDR3 is TGCAGTGTCCCCAGACCTTTTGGACAGGGAAAGCAGCCCCAGCATTTT.

A few counts support this clonotype. The chain has TRBV11-2 and TRBJ2-1, with D perhaps TRBD2 (6 bases). Germline lookup yields CDR1 SGHAT and CDR2 FQNNGV. V gave up 3 bases and J gave up 9 bases, with 12 bases separating them. CDR3 length: 13 amino acids. CDR3 bases: TGTGCCAGCAGCTTGGCGACTAGTCCTGAGCAGTTCTTC. This translates into CASSLATSPEQFF.

This clonotype was detected only a few times. The chain carries TRBV18 and TRBJ1-1; D is possibly TRBD1 (6 bases). Germline V CDR1 and CDR2: KGHSH, LQKENI. This CDR3 has 15 residues. Trimming took 2 bases from V and 0 from J, leaving 10 bases between them. The CDR3 loop reads CASSPVRGLNTEAFF. The CDR3 DNA reads TGTGCCAGCTCACCAGTAAGGGGGTTGAACACTGAAGCTTTCTTT.

The rearrangement uses TRBV7-2 and TRBJ1-1; the D gene is possibly TRBD1 (5 bases). Germline CDR1 and CDR2: SGHTA and FQGNSA. This CDR3 spans 15 amino acids. V lost 5 bases, J lost 1 base, and 14 bases lay in between. CDR3 in DNA: TGTGCCAGCAGCCCCGCTGGGGGTAGGAACACTGAAGCTTTCTTT. Translating it yields CASSPAGGRNTEAFF.

The rearrangement uses TRBV12-3 or TRBV12-4 and TRBJ2-5; D might be TRBD1 (6 bases). The CDR3 extends over 16 amino acids. Trimming stripped 6 bases from V and 3 bases from J, with 20 bases between. The CDR3: CASRANQGLGEETQYF. The CDR3 DNA is TGTGCCAGCAGGGCAAACCAGGGGTTGGGCGAAGAGACCCAGTACTTC.

This sequence joins TRBV10-3 and TRBJ2-3; no definite D call. This CDR3 contains 12 residues. CDR1 is ENHRY and CDR2 is SYGVKD in the germline V gene. Trimming pared 4 bases from V and 6 bases from J, leaving 8 bases between. CDR3 bases: TGTGCCATCAGTGCGCAGGACGATACGCAGTATTTT. This encodes CAISAQDDTQYF.

The chain uses TRBV24-1 and TRBJ2-1; D might be TRBD1 (5 bases). Trimming removed 0 bases from V and 6 bases from J, with 8 bases in between. The CDR3 consists of 14 residues. Germline V gene sequence: CDR1 KGHDR, CDR2 SFDVKD. In DNA, the CDR3 is TGTGCCACCAGTGATTTGCACAGGTCCAATGAGCAGTTCTTC. Its protein is CATSDLHRSNEQFF.

V usage is TRBV20-1 and J usage is TRBJ2-7, with TRBD1 as a possible D gene (5 bases). CDR3 length: 12 residues. The V gene's germline CDR1 is DFQATT and CDR2 SNEGSKA (reference sequence). V lost 4 bases and J 0 bases, leaving 7 bases between the germline ends. Written as DNA, the CDR3 is TGCAGTGCTATAGGACACTCCTACGAGCAGTACTTC. Protein: CSAIGHSYEQYF.